The text below deals with one T cell receptor beta chain. Its antigen remains unknown. The study ran its PCR with 60 Vbeta and 13 Jbeta primers. Produced via immunoSEQ multiplex PCR; TCRdb's table is partial and in-frame only. The sample includes approximately 70,000 clones, roughly 79% seen only once; the top ten take about 6%. This sample stems from a study of cytomegalovirus exposure and HLA in healthy donors. Overall study context: Within the Caucasian-associated ancestry cluster were about 81% of the roughly 400 genotyped donors. Study-wide findings and caveats: Reports described diagnosis of cytomegalovirus status by the classifier as highly specific and sensitive. Common viral pathogens (according to a later analysis) appeared linked to several of the most significant clusters. Rates of TCR association differed by HLA locus in a later analysis, with DRB1 highest and HLA-C lowest.

Germline V gene lookup returns CDR1 SQVTM and CDR2 ANQGSEA. The CDR3 runs to 16 residues. Trimming removed 2 bases from V and 1 base from J, with 17 bases in between. Sample: PBMCs. The sequence came from a man aged 45-65 years in good health and CMV-seronegative. The chain carries TRBV29-1 and TRBJ1-2, with D possibly TRBD1 on 5 matching bases. DNA for the CDR3: TGCAGCGTTGAAAAGGGCAGGGACTTCCTTAACTATGGCTACACCTTC. Protein: CSVEKGRDFLNYGYTF.